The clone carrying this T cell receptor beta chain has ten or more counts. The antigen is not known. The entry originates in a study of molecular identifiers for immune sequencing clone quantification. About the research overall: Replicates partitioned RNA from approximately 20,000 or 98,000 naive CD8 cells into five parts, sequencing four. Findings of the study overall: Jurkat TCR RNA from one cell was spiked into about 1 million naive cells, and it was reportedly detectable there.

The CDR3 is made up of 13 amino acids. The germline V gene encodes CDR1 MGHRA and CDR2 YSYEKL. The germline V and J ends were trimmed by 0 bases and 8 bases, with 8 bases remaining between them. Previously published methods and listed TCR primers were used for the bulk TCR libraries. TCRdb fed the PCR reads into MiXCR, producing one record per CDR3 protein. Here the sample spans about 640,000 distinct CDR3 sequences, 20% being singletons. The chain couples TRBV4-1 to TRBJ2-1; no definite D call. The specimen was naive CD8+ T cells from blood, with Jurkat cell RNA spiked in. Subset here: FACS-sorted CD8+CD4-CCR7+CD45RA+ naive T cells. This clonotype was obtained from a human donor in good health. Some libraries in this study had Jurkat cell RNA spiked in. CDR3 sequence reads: CASSQDRMDEQFF. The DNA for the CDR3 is TGCGCCAGCAGCCAAGATCGAATGGATGAGCAGTTCTTC.